One sample yielded the 25 T cell receptor beta chains listed below, sequenced in a study of blood T cell repertoires in COVID-19. Sequencing was performed with immunoSEQ multiplex PCR; in TCRdb, only in-frame clones are kept and a portion is missing. The data contain about 250,000 clones, 88% of them singletons. The sequenced material came from peripheral blood. These receptors were taken from a man older than 75 with acute or convalescent COVID-19.

The V call is TRBV5-4, the J call TRBJ2-2, with 7 bases that match TRBD1. V trimming: 4 bases; J trimming: 6 bases; junction bases outside the gene matches: 18. The germline CDR1 and CDR2 sequences are SGHNT and YYREEE (reference sequence). This CDR3 region has 18 residues. The DNA for the CDR3 is TGTGCCAGCAGCCAACAACCCCCGACTGAGGGGGCAGCCGGGGAGCTGTTTTTT. It encodes CASSQQPPTEGAAGELFF.

The genes are TRBV18 and TRBJ2-1; 8 bases match TRBD1. The trim removed 5 bases at V and 5 bases at J, leaving 8 bases unmatched. This CDR3 has 15 amino acids. Germline CDR1 and CDR2: KGHSH and LQKENI. CDR3 sequence: CASSKDRVADNEQFF. The CDR3, as DNA: TGTGCCAGCTCAAAGGACAGGGTCGCCGACAATGAGCAGTTCTTC.

The chain combines TRBV2 with TRBJ2-4; a weak D match, TRBD2 (6 bases). This CDR3 has 16 amino acids. Germline CDR1 and CDR2: SNHLY and FYNNEI. V was cut by 3 bases and J by 0 bases, with 12 bases left in between. The chain's CDR3 is CASSDRRGSAKNIQYF. The DNA for the CDR3 is TGTGCCAGCAGTGACCGGAGGGGCTCAGCCAAAAACATTCAGTACTTC.

The chain employs TRBV11-2 and TRBJ1-6, with unresolved D. Trimming took off 1 base at V and 8 bases at J, with 12 bases between the two ends. The CDR3 loop spans 15 amino acids. Germline CDR1 SGHAT, CDR2 FQNNGV. CDR3 amino acids: CASSLVGAGYSPLHF. CDR3 DNA: TGTGCCAGCAGCTTAGTGGGCGCGGGTTATTCACCCCTCCACTTT. Variable domain in full (rest from reference TRBV11-2 and TRBJ1-6): EAGVAQSPRYKIIEKRQSVAFWCNPISGHATLYWYQQILGQGPKLLIQFQNNGVVDDSQLPKDRFSAERLKGVDSTLKIQPAKLEDSAVYLCASSLVGAGYSPLHFGNGTRLTVT.

The chain has TRBV2 and TRBJ2-1, with D unclear. This CDR3 contains 12 residues. Trimming cost V 6 bases and J 5 bases, with 8 bases left between them. CDR1 and CDR2 from the germline V gene are SNHLY and FYNNEI. The CDR3 coding sequence is TGTGCCAGCAGGTTTGAGAACAATGAGCAGTTCTTC. As protein: CASRFENNEQFF.

The V call is TRBV19, the J call TRBJ2-3; the match to TRBD2 covers 8 bases. V dropped 5 bases and J dropped 4; count of bases not matched to a gene: 5. Germline CDR1 reads LNHDA; CDR2 reads SQIVND (reference sequence). CDR3 length: 14 amino acids. The CDR3 DNA reads as TGTGCCAGTAGTCCGGGACTAGGGTCAGATACGCAGTATTTT. Residues: CASSPGLGSDTQYF.

The V gene is TRBV28, the J gene TRBJ2-2; the match to TRBD2 covers 8 bases. CDR1 and CDR2 from the germline V gene are MDHEN and SYDVKM. V was pared by 2 bases and J by 6 bases, with 5 bases of the junction left unmatched. CDR3 size: 15 residues. CDR3: CASSLIPSGPGELFF. CDR3 DNA: TGTGCCAGCAGTTTAATACCTAGCGGGCCCGGGGAGCTGTTTTTT.

The chain employs TRBV6-2 or TRBV6-3 and TRBJ2-2, with 8 bases matching TRBD1. Germline CDR1 MNHEY, CDR2 SVGEGT. The CDR3 covers 16 residues. The junction had 2 bases not matched to a gene; V was cut back by 2 bases and J by 0 bases. This CDR3 reads CASSYGQGANTGELFF. CDR3 in DNA: TGTGCCAGCAGTTACGGACAGGGCGCGAACACCGGGGAGCTGTTTTTT.

The chain is built from TRBV7-2 and TRBJ2-3, with TRBD2 matching over 7 bases. Looked up from germline, CDR1 is SGHTA and CDR2 is FQGNSA. This CDR3 spans 18 amino acids. The J segment lost 1 base and the V segment lost 1 base, leaving 11 bases of the junction unmatched. The CDR3 DNA is TGTGCCAGCAGCTTAGATGGTCCTAGCGGAGCCCGCACAGATACGCAGTATTTT. Its translation: CASSLDGPSGARTDTQYF.

V gene TRBV9 combines with J gene TRBJ2-1; 9 bases fit TRBD2. The CDR3 contains 15 residues. CDR1 and CDR2 (germline): SGDLS, YYNGEE. The J segment lost 8 bases and the V segment lost 0 bases, leaving 6 bases of the junction unmatched. In DNA, the CDR3 is TGTGCCAGCAGCGTAGAGGGCGGGGGGGCGTATGAGCAGTTCTTC. This codes for CASSVEGGGAYEQFF.

In the case of this clone: Other DNA sequences from this sample encode an identical CDR3 as well. V usage is TRBV4-1 and J usage is TRBJ2-7, with D perhaps TRBD2 (5 bases). This CDR3 contains 13 residues. Trimming cost V 0 bases and J 3 bases, with 6 bases left between them. Germline CDR1 MGHRA, CDR2 YSYEKL. CDR3 nucleotide sequence: TGCGCCAGCAGCCAAGACCGGGGCTACGAGCAGTACTTC. This encodes CASSQDRGYEQYF.

The V gene is TRBV10-3, the J gene TRBJ2-3; 12 bases are a match to TRBD1. The CDR3 has 14 residues. J lost 5 bases, V lost 6 bases, and 3 bases had no gene match. The germline gives CDR1 ENHRY, CDR2 SYGVKD. The CDR3 sequence: CAIRGQGAKDTQYF. The CDR3 bases are TGTGCCATCAGGGGACAGGGGGCTAAAGATACGCAGTATTTT.

The chain couples TRBV11-1 to TRBJ2-3; D is perhaps TRBD1 (7 bases). Trimming cost V 5 bases and J 1 base, with 16 bases left between them. The CDR3 spans 16 residues. Germline CDR1 SGHAT, CDR2 FQDESV (reference sequence). CDR3 nucleotides: TGTGCCAGCAGCCTACAGGGGCGCGGGGGCACAGATACGCAGTATTTT. Its protein product is CASSLQGRGGTDTQYF. The full variable domain, its missing parts supplied by reference TRBV11-1 and TRBJ2-3, is EAEVAQSPRYKITEKSQAVAFWCDPISGHATLYWYRQILGQGPELLVQFQDESVVDDSQLPKDRFSAERLKGVDSTLKIQPAELGDSAMYLCASSLQGRGGTDTQYFGPGTRLTVL.

The rearrangement links TRBV6-5 to TRBJ1-1; TRBD1 is a possible D gene (5 bases). Germline assignment: CDR1 MNHEY and CDR2 SVGAGI. The CDR3 length is 14 residues. V dropped 7 bases and J dropped 7 bases, with 19 bases sitting between them. CDR3 nucleotide sequence: TGTGCCAGCATCCCAGGGATGCCATTAGTTGAAGCTTTCTTT. It specifies CASIPGMPLVEAFF.

The chain combines TRBV4-3 with TRBJ2-7, with D unclear. Trimming left V 0 bases short and J 3 bases short, with 9 bases between. CDR1 is LGHNA and CDR2 is YSLEER in the germline V gene. The CDR3 covers 14 residues. In DNA, the CDR3 is TGCGCCAGCAGCCAAGACCTAGGTGGCTACGAGCAGTACTTC. It specifies CASSQDLGGYEQYF.

This clone has a handful of counts. The gene calls are TRBV9 and TRBJ2-1, with TRBD2 matching over 12 bases. The CDR3 is 17 residues long. V was pared by 0 bases and J by 5 bases, with 6 bases of the junction left unmatched. Germline CDR1 SGDLS, CDR2 YYNGEE. In DNA, the CDR3 is TGTGCCAGCAGCGTAGGGCTAGCGGGAGGGAACCACAATGAGCAGTTCTTC. It is translated as CASSVGLAGGNHNEQFF.

The J gene is TRBJ1-2, the V gene TRBV9; 7 nucleotides align to TRBD1. Germline CDR1 reads SGDLS; CDR2 reads YYNGEE. V gave up 5 bases and J gave up 7 bases; unmatched junction bases: 17. CDR3 length: 16 residues. CDR3 in DNA: TGTGCCAGCAGACCGGGACAGAGACTACTAGTCGGTGGCTACACCTTC. Amino acids: CASRPGQRLLVGGYTF.

V usage is TRBV5-1 and J usage is TRBJ2-7, with D possibly being TRBD1 (6 bases). CDR3 length equals 14 residues. V lost 4 bases to trimming and J lost 2 bases, with 13 bases between them. The germline V gene has CDR1 SGHRS and CDR2 YFSETQ. CDR3 sequence: CASSTTTGAYEQYF. The DNA for the CDR3 is TGCGCCAGCAGCACCACGACAGGAGCCTACGAGCAGTACTTC. The variable domain in full, with the rest retrieved from reference TRBV5-1 and TRBJ2-7, is KAGVTQTPRYLIKTRGQQVTLSCSPISGHRSVSWYQQTPGQGLQFLFEYFSETQRNKGNFPGRFSGRQFSNSRSEMNVSTLELGDSALYLCASSTTTGAYEQYFGPGTRLTVT.

The V call is TRBV19, the J call TRBJ1-5, with D perhaps TRBD1 (5 bases). This CDR3 has 17 residues. Between the trimmed V and J ends, which lost 6 bases and 0 bases, there was a span of 18 bases. Germline V lookup: CDR1 LNHDA, CDR2 SQIVND (reference sequence). For the CDR3, the DNA is TGTGCCAGTAGGATGTCAGGGTTAGCCTATAGCAATCAGCCCCAGCATTTT. Translated, it gives CASRMSGLAYSNQPQHF.

The V gene is TRBV6-6, the J gene TRBJ2-7; perhaps TRBD2 as D (6 bases). The germline V gene has CDR1 MNHNY and CDR2 SVGAGI (reference sequence). V was cut by 4 bases and J by 0 bases, with 10 bases left in between. There are 14 residues in the CDR3. The CDR3 DNA is TGTGCCAGCAGTTGGCTAGCGAGCTCCTACGAGCAGTACTTC. This encodes CASSWLASSYEQYF.

This clone was counted a few times. The rearrangement joins TRBV7-9 to TRBJ2-1; 9 bases align to TRBD1. This CDR3 region has 15 residues. Trimming took 3 bases from V and 6 from J; bases not matched to a gene: 6. From germline, CDR1 is SEHNR and CDR2 FQNEAQ (reference sequence). CDR3 loop: CASSLRDRVINEQFF. The CDR3, as DNA: TGTGCCAGCAGCTTGCGGGACAGGGTAATCAATGAGCAGTTCTTC.

The chain employs TRBV5-6 and TRBJ1-2, with a weak D call TRBD1 (5 bases). Germline V CDR1 and CDR2: SGHDT, YYEEEE. The V end lost 3 bases, the J end lost 0 bases, and 6 bases lay between the germline ends. The CDR3 covers 13 residues. The CDR3 sequence: CASSSTANYGYTF. The CDR3 region has the DNA TGTGCCAGCAGCTCGACAGCTAACTATGGCTACACCTTC.

In its sample, this clone was seen once. The chain carries TRBV7-2 and TRBJ1-4, with 9 nucleotides matching TRBD1. Germline V lookup: CDR1 SGHTA, CDR2 FQGNSA. The junction had 12 bases not matched to a gene; V was cut back by 8 bases and J by 8 bases. There are 15 residues in the CDR3. The CDR3: CASAGYGTGQEKLFF. The CDR3 DNA follows: TGTGCCAGCGCTGGGTACGGGACAGGGCAGGAAAAACTGTTTTTT.

This chain links TRBV12-5 with TRBJ1-3; D call uncertain. Germline values: CDR1 LGHNT, CDR2 FRNRAP. The length of the CDR3 is 13 residues. V lost 3 bases, J lost 4 bases, and 7 bases lay in between. The CDR3: CASGLNEGNTIYF. The DNA of the CDR3 is TGTGCTAGTGGTTTAAATGAGGGAAACACCATATATTTT.

The chain has TRBV28 and TRBJ1-3, with D perhaps TRBD1 (6 bases). The CDR3 contains 15 residues. The germline V gene encodes CDR1 MDHEN and CDR2 SYDVKM. The V end was cut by 5 bases, the J end by 4 bases, with 15 bases between. For the CDR3, the DNA is TGTGCCAGCAGTCGCACAGGGATTTCCGGAAACACCATATATTTT. As protein: CASSRTGISGNTIYF.